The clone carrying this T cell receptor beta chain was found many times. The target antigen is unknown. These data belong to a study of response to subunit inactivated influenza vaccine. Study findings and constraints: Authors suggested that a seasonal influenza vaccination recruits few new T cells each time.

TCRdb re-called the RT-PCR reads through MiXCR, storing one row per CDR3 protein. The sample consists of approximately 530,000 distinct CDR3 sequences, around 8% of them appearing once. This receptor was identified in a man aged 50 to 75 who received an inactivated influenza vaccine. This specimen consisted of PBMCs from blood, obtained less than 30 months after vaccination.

In nucleotides, the CDR3 is TGTGCCAGCAGTTATTCATCCGGGACAGTTAGGACGCCTAACTATGGCTACACCTTC. It codes for CASSYSSGTVRTPNYGYTF. This chain joins TRBV6-5 and TRBJ1-2; 7 nucleotides align to TRBD1. V dropped 3 bases and J dropped 0; count of bases not matched to a gene: 16. The CDR3 totals 19 residues. In germline, CDR1 is MNHEY, CDR2 SVGAGI.